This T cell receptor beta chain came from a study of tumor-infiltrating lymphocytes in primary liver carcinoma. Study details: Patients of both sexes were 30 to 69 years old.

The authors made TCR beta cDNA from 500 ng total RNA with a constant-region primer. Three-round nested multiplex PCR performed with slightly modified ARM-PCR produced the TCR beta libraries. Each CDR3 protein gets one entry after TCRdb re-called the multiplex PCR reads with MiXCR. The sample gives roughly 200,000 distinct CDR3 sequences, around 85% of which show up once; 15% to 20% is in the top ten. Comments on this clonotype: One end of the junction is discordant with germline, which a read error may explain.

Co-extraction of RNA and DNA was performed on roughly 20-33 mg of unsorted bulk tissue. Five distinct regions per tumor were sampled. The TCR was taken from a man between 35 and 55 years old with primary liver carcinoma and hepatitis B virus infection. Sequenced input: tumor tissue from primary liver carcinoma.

The chain's CDR3 is CASSLALGGSSYKEQFF. DNA of the CDR3: TGTGCCAGCAGCTTAGCGCTGGGAGGTAGCTCCTACAAAGAGCAGTTCTTC. This chain uses TRBV7-2 with TRBJ2-1; TRBD2 might be the D (6 bases). The CDR3 consists of 17 residues. Germline CDR1 and CDR2: SGHTA and FQGNSA. The entire variable domain, with the rest obtained from reference TRBV7-2 and TRBJ2-1, is as follows: GAGVSQSPSNKVTEKGKDVELRCDPISGHTALYWYRQSLGQGLEFLIYFQGNSAPDKSGLPSDRFSAERTGGSVSTLTIQRTQQEDSAVYLCASSLALGGSSYKEQFFGPGTRLTVL.